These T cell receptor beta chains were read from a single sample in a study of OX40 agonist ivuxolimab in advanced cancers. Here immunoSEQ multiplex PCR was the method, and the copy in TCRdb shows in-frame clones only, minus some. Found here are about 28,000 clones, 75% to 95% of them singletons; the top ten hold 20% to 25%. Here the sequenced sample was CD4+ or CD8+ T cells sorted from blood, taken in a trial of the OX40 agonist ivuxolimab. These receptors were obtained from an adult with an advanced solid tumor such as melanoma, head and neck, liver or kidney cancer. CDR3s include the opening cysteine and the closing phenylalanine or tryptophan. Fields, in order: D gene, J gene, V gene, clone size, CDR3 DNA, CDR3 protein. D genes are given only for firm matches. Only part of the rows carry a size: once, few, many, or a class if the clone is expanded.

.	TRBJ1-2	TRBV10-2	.	TGCGCCAGCAGTGGGTTGATCAACTATGGCTACACCTTC	CASSGLINYGYTF
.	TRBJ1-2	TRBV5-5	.	TGTGCCAGCAGCTTGGGATTTAAGCAGGGTAACTATGGCTACACCTTC	CASSLGFKQGNYGYTF
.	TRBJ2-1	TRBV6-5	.	TGTGCCAGCAGTTACTCGACGGATCCCTACAATGAGCAGTTCTTC	CASSYSTDPYNEQFF
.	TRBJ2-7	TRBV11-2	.	TGTGCCAGCAGCTTAGCCCACTACGAGCAGTACTTC	CASSLAHYEQYF
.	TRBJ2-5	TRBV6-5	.	TGTGCCAGCAGTTATTCCGGGACTCGGGAGACCCAGTACTTC	CASSYSGTRETQYF
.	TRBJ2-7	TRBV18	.	TGTGCCAGCTCCATCGCAGGGGGGCTGGGCGACGAGCAGTACTTC	CASSIAGGLGDEQYF
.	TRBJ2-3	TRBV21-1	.	TGTGCCAGCAGCAACGAGACCCCTACAGATACGCAGTATTTT	CASSNETPTDTQYF
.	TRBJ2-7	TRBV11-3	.	TGTGCCAGCAGCTTACCCAGAACCTACGAGCAGTACTTC	CASSLPRTYEQYF
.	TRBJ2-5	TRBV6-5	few	TGTGCCAGCAGGCCTAACGGATTGGACCAAGAGACCCAGTACTTC	CASRPNGLDQETQYF
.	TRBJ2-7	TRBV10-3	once	TGTGCCATCCGATCCCCGTCCTACGAGCAGTACTTC	CAIRSPSYEQYF
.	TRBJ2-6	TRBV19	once	TGTGCCAGTGCTTCTAGGGACTCTGGGGCCAACGTCCTGACTTTC	CASASRDSGANVLTF
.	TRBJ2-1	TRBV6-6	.	TGTGCCAGCACCATTGAGGATGGACACAATGAGCAGTTCTTC	CASTIEDGHNEQFF
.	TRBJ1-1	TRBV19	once	TGTGCCAGTAGTATAGATATCCGGGTGAACACTGAAGCTTTCTTT	CASSIDIRVNTEAFF
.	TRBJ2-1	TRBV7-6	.	TGTGCCAGCAGCTTACCGGGAGCGCTATACAATGAGCAGTTCTTC	CASSLPGALYNEQFF
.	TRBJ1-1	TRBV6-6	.	TGTGCCAGCAGTTACTCGAACGGATTGAACACTGAAGCTTTCTTT	CASSYSNGLNTEAFF
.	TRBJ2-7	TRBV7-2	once	TGTGCCAGCAGCCCCCGAATCCAAACAGGGATGGTCGAGCAGTACTTC	CASSPRIQTGMVEQYF
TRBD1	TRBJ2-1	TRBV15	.	TGTGCCACCACCTCAAGGGGGCACAATGAGCAGTTCTTC	CATTSRGHNEQFF